The rows below give T cell receptor beta chains drawn from one sample of a study of T cell responses to AZD1222 COVID-19 vaccine. The protocol was immunoSEQ multiplex PCR, while the TCRdb copy is restricted to in-frame clones and leaves out a portion. The table has about 130,000 clones, about 89% seen once. The source material was peripheral blood, sampled 28 days after the second AZD1222 dose. These receptors all stem from an adult who received the AZD1222 COVID-19 vaccine. The CDR3 runs from the conserved cysteine through the conserved F or W.

v_call	j_call	cdr3_aa
TRBV29-1	TRBJ2-1	CSVAAGSEQFF
TRBV7-2	TRBJ2-7	CASSPRGYGYEQYF
TRBV12-3/TRBV12-4	TRBJ1-2	CASSRDRRYGYTF
TRBV18	TRBJ1-3	CASSLQGTSGNTIYF
TRBV5-8	TRBJ2-1	CASTSRTGDNEQFF
TRBV28	TRBJ2-5	CASSSGQGRGETQYF
TRBV5-1	TRBJ1-1	CASSPNRPVNTEAFF
TRBV30	TRBJ2-3	CAWSPGPPDTQYF
TRBV12-5	TRBJ2-3	CASGSYQLLAGEGTDTQYF
TRBV7-9	TRBJ1-3	CASSPGHSGNTIYF
TRBV12-5	TRBJ1-1	CASGRDRGTAFF
TRBV4-3	TRBJ2-7	CASSQDRTGNYEQYF
TRBV6-1	TRBJ2-3	CASSEAGTSGPLTDTQYF
TRBV7-8	TRBJ2-1	CASSLGRGLNNEQFF
TRBV30	TRBJ2-7	CAWSRQTNEQYF
TRBV30	TRBJ2-2	CAWSVRIVTGELFF
TRBV3-1/TRBV3-2	TRBJ2-6	CASSQVMGPGANVLTF
TRBV5-4	TRBJ1-1	CASSLIGSNTEAFF
TRBV29-1	TRBJ2-4	CSTEGEANIQYF
TRBV20-1	TRBJ1-1	CSARRETEAFF
TRBV21-1	TRBJ2-6	CASSPGGLGANVLTF
TRBV4-1	TRBJ1-1	CASSQEPGMNTEAFF
TRBV12-3/TRBV12-4	TRBJ2-7	CASSLQSPYEQYF
TRBV4-1	TRBJ1-2	CASSRDQGDNYGYTF
TRBV20-1	TRBJ1-2	CSASRPGYGYTF
TRBV6-2/TRBV6-3	TRBJ1-2	CASSPRGQGVGYTF
TRBV6-5	TRBJ2-2	CASSYDRGGELFF
TRBV27	TRBJ1-1	CASSFKGDTEAFF
TRBV5-4	TRBJ1-2	CASSVERNYGYTF
TRBV5-1	TRBJ1-1	CASSREGIGEAFF
TRBV5-6	TRBJ1-1	CASSSPGIQQGSEAFF
TRBV2	TRBJ1-2	CASTGQGYGYTF
TRBV4-2	TRBJ1-6	CASSQGAGYNSPLHF
TRBV27	TRBJ2-7	CASSLAGTGIYEQYF
TRBV15	TRBJ1-5	CATSSGRDREFVRNQPQHF
TRBV5-1	TRBJ1-2	CASSLDPPTHGYTF
TRBV5-1	TRBJ1-2	CASSLATGPDGYTF
TRBV2	TRBJ2-3	CASSLTGIGADTQYF
TRBV3-1/TRBV3-2	TRBJ2-3	CASSQGPSSGSYTDTQYF
TRBV30	TRBJ2-7	CAWSAGPSEQYF
TRBV27	TRBJ1-3	CASRDGTGQSGNTIYF
TRBV5-1	TRBJ1-2	CASSLEGTAYGYTF
TRBV6-1	TRBJ1-3	CASSEASSGNTIYF
TRBV5-5	TRBJ2-1	CASSFSLAGGRNEQFF
TRBV29-1	TRBJ2-5	CSVVEGKRPTTQYF
TRBV5-6	TRBJ1-4	CASGTEREKLFF
TRBV10-3	TRBJ1-6	CAISEFEGVNSPLHF
TRBV5-4	TRBJ2-2	CASSPTAGRTVGTGELFF
TRBV30	TRBJ1-3	CAWSASGGGFGNTIYF
TRBV1	TRBJ2-3	CTSSQVAGTTDTQYF
TRBV7-9	TRBJ1-4	CASTPGSREKLFF
TRBV11-2	TRBJ1-2	CASSLGRVYGYTF
TRBV5-4	TRBJ2-5	CASSPKTGGGFETQYF